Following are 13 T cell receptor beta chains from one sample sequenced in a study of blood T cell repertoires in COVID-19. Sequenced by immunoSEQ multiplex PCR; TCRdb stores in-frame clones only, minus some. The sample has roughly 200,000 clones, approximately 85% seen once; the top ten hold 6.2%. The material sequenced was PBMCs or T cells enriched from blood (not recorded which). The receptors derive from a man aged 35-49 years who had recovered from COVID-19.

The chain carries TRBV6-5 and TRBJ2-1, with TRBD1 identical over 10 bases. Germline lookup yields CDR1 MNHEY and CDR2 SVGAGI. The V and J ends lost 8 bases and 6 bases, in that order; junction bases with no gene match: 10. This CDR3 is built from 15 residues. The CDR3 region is CASGGGTGVFNEQFF. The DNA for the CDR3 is TGTGCCAGCGGGGGAGGGACAGGGGTTTTCAATGAGCAGTTCTTC.

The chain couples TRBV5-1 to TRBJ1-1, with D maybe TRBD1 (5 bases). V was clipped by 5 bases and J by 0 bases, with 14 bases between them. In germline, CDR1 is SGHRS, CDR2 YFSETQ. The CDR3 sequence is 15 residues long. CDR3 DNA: TGCGCCAGCAGGTACAGCTGGGGCATGAACACTGAAGCTTTCTTT. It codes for CASRYSWGMNTEAFF.

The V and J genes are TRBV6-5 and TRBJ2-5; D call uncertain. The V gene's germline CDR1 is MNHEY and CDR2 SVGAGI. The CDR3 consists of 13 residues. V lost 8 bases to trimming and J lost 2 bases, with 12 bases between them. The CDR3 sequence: CASVRRLQETQYF. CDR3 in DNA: TGTGCCAGCGTACGGCGGTTACAAGAGACCCAGTACTTC.

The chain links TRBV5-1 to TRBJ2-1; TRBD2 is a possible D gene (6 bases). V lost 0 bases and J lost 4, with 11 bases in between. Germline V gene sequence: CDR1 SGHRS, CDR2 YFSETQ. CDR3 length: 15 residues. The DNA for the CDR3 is TGCGCCAGCAGCTTGGACGGGGGACTTTACAATGAGCAGTTCTTC. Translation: CASSLDGGLYNEQFF.

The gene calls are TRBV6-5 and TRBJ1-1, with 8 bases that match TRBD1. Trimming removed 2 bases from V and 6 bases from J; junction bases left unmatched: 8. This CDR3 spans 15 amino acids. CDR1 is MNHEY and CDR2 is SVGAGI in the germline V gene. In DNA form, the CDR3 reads TGTGCCAGCAGTTACGTTCGGTCAGGGGGCCCTGAAGCTTTCTTT. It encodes CASSYVRSGGPEAFF.

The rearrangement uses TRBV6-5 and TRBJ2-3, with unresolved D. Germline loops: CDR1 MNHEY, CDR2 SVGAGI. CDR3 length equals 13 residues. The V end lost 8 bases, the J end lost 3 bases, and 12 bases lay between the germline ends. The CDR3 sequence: CASGRGATDTQYF. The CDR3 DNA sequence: TGTGCCAGCGGCCGAGGCGCTACAGATACGCAGTATTTT.

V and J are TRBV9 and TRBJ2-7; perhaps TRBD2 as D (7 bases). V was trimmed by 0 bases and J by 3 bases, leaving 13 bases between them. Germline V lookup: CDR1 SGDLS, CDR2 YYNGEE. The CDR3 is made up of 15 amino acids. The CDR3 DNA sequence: TGTGCCAGCAGCGTAGTGGGGGGGGCTGGCTACGAGCAGTACTTC. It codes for CASSVVGGAGYEQYF.

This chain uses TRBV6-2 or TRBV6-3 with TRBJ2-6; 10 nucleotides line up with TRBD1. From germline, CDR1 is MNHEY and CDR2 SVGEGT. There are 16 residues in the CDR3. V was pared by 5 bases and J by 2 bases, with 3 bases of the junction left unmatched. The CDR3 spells CASSNDRGPGANVLTF. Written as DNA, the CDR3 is TGTGCCAGCAGTAACGACAGGGGGCCTGGGGCCAACGTCCTGACTTTC.

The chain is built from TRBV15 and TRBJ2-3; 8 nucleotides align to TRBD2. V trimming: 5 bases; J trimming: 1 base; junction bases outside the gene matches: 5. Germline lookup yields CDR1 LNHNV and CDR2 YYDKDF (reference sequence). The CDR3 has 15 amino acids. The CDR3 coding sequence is TGTGCCACCAGCTCTGCTAGCGGGCGCACAGATACGCAGTATTTT. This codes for CATSSASGRTDTQYF.

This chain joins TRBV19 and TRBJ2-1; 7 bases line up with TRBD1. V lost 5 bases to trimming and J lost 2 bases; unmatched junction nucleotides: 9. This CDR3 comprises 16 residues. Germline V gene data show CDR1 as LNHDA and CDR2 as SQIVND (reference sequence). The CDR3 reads CASSAPGGIAYNEQFF. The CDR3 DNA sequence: TGTGCCAGTAGTGCCCCAGGGGGAATCGCCTACAATGAGCAGTTCTTC.

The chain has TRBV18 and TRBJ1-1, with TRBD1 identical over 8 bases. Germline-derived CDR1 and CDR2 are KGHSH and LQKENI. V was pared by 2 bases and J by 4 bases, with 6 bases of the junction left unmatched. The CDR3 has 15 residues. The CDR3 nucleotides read TGTGCCAGCTCACCAGTCGGGACAGGTACCACTGAAGCTTTCTTT. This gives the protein CASSPVGTGTTEAFF.

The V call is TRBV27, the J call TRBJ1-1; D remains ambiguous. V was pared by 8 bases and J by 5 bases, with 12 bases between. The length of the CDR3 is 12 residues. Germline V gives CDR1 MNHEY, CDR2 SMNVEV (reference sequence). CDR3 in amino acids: CASLAPGTEAFF. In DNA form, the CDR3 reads TGTGCCAGCTTAGCACCGGGGACTGAAGCTTTCTTT.

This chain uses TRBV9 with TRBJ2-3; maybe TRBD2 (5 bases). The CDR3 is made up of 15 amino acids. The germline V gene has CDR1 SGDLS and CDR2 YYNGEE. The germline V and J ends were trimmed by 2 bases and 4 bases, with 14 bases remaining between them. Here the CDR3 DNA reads TGTGCCAGCAGCGTGTGGCGGTCCGGGGCAGATACGCAGTATTTT. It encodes CASSVWRSGADTQYF.